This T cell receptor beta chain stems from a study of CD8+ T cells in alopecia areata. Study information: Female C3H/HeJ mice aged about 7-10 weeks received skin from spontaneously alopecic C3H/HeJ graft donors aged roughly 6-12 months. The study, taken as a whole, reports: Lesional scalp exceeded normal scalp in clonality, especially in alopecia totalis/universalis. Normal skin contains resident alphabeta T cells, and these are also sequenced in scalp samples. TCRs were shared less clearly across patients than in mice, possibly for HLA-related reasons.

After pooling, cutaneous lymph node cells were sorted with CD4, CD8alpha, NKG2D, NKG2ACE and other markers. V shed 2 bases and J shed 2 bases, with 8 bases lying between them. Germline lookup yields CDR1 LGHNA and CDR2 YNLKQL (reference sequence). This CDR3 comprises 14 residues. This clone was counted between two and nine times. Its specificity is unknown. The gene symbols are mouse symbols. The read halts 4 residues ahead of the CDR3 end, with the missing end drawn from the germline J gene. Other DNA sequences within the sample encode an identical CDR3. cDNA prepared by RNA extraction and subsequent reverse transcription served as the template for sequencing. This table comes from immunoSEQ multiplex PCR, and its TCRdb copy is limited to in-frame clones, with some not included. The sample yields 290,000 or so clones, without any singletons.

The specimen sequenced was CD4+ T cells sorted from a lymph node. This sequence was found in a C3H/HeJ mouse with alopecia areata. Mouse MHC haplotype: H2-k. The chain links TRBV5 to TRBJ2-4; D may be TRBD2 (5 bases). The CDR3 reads CASSQLGDQNTLYF. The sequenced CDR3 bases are TGTGCCAGCAGCCAACTGGGAGATCAAAAC.